These 13 T cell receptor beta chains came from one sample sequenced in a study of T cells in Graves' hyperthyroidism and ophthalmopathy. The investigators amplified TCR beta CDR3 regions from RNA transcripts. A first-round RT-PCR of the TCR CDR3 used the HTBI primer set. Each CDR3 protein is one row after TCRdb ran MiXCR on the multiplex PCR reads. The table records some 580,000 distinct CDR3 sequences, approximately 16% of them present only once. Material for sequencing was blood. These receptors were taken from a woman in her 40s with Graves' ophthalmopathy.

This chain joins TRBV5-1 and TRBJ2-7; 9 nucleotides align to TRBD1. Germline lookup yields CDR1 SGHRS and CDR2 YFSETQ. CDR3 length equals 14 residues. The J segment lost 2 bases and the V segment lost 9 bases, leaving 9 bases of the junction unmatched. The CDR3 DNA reads as TGCGCCAACAGGACAGGGGAGGGGGCCTACGAGCAGTACTTC. Translated, it gives CANRTGEGAYEQYF.

The chain carries TRBV9 and TRBJ2-3, with 9 positions matching TRBD2. This CDR3 comprises 19 residues. The germline CDR1 and CDR2 sequences are SGDLS and YYNGEE. V dropped 2 bases and J dropped 6; count of bases not matched to a gene: 19. The CDR3 DNA follows: TGTGCCAGCAGCGTCGGGGGCCTGGGGGCTAGCGGGGAAGTGGATACGCAGTATTTT. It is translated as CASSVGGLGASGEVDTQYF.

This clonotype was detected many times. The chain employs TRBV6-1 and TRBJ1-3; D is unclear. CDR1 and CDR2 from the germline V gene are MNHNS and SASEGT. Trimming took 8 bases from V and 0 from J, leaving 8 bases between them. The CDR3 loop spans 13 amino acids. CDR3 DNA: TGTGCCAGCGGGGTCAACTCTGGAAACACCATATATTTT. Translating gives CASGVNSGNTIYF.

This clonotype was counted only a few times. It may be a read error: a sequence one base away is much more abundant. The chain has TRBV11-2 and TRBJ2-1; TRBD2 is a possible D gene (6 bases). The CDR3 is 11 residues long. Per the germline V gene, CDR1 is SGHAT and CDR2 is FQNNGV. V lost 5 bases and J lost 10, with 9 bases in between. This CDR3 reads CASSPLAEQFF. The CDR3 DNA reads as TGTGCCAGCAGCCCCCTAGCGGAGCAGTTCTTC.

This chain joins TRBV19 and TRBJ1-2; 8 bases fit TRBD1. The CDR3 covers 14 residues. V dropped 6 bases and J dropped 6; count of bases not matched to a gene: 9. The germline V gene encodes CDR1 LNHDA and CDR2 SQIVND (reference sequence). The chain's CDR3 is CASSRTGKWNGYTF. In nucleotides, the CDR3 is TGTGCCAGTAGCCGGACAGGGAAGTGGAATGGCTACACCTTC.

This chain links TRBV6-1 with TRBJ1-6; no reliable D call. This CDR3 comprises 13 residues. Germline V lookup: CDR1 MNHNS, CDR2 SASEGT. The germline V and J ends were trimmed by 6 bases and 12 bases, with 15 bases remaining between them. The CDR3 nucleotides are TGTGCCAGCAGACCCCCGGACGGTCGACCCCTCCACTTT. Protein: CASRPPDGRPLHF.

Many counts were recorded for this clonotype. V and J are TRBV6-1 and TRBJ2-7, with TRBD2 identical over 9 bases. CDR3 length equals 14 residues. Trimming at V came to 6 bases and at J to 3 bases, leaving 6 bases not matched to a gene. Germline CDR1 MNHNS, CDR2 SASEGT. DNA of the CDR3: TGTGCCAGCAGGACGGGACTAGCAAGCTACGAGCAGTACTTC. Its protein product is CASRTGLASYEQYF.

This clonotype was observed a few times. V gene TRBV19 combines with J gene TRBJ2-1; no firm D call. The germline V gene has CDR1 LNHDA and CDR2 SQIVND (reference sequence). The CDR3 is 17 residues long. The germline V and J ends were trimmed by 4 bases and 8 bases, with 24 bases remaining between them. CDR3 nucleotide sequence: TGTGCCAGTAGTACAGACAAAACCCCAGGAGTTTCCGATGAGCAGTTCTTC. It yields the protein CASSTDKTPGVSDEQFF.

This clonotype was found a few times. The chain uses TRBV6-2 or TRBV6-3 and TRBJ2-5; D gene ambiguous. Germline V gene lookup returns CDR1 MNHEY and CDR2 SVGEGT. The CDR3 is 12 residues long. V lost 2 bases, J lost 13 bases, and 14 bases lay in between. The DNA of the CDR3 is TGTGCCAGCAGTTACGGCGGCCCCCGCGGGTACTTC. Translating it yields CASSYGGPRGYF.

The chain employs TRBV13 and TRBJ2-2; 8 bases are a match to TRBD2. This CDR3 has 15 residues. Germline CDR1 reads PRHDT; CDR2 reads FYEKMQ (reference sequence). Losses at the gene ends were 5 bases for V and 5 bases for J; bases not matched to a gene: 7. CDR3 nucleotide sequence: TGTGCCAGCAGCCCCCGGACTAGCATAACCGGGGAGCTGTTTTTT. It codes for CASSPRTSITGELFF.

This clonotype was detected a few times. This chain links TRBV19 with TRBJ1-1, with D maybe TRBD1 (6 bases). Germline CDR1 LNHDA, CDR2 SQIVND (reference sequence). The CDR3 has 16 amino acids. V dropped 5 bases and J dropped 4 bases, with 20 bases sitting between them. CDR3 amino acids: CASSGPLGGPSTEAFF. DNA of the CDR3: TGTGCCAGTAGTGGGCCCTTAGGGGGACCCAGCACTGAAGCTTTCTTT.

On this clonotype: This may be a read error: a much more frequent sequence differs by one nucleotide. The chain combines TRBV5-1 with TRBJ2-7; 13 nucleotides line up with TRBD2. The CDR3 has 24 residues. V trimming: 0 bases; J trimming: 2 bases; junction bases outside the gene matches: 26. In germline, CDR1 is SGHRS, CDR2 YFSETQ. In DNA, the CDR3 is TGCGCCAGCAGCTTGGAGGAGGAGGACGGGGGGCGGATCGGGACTAGCGGGATCCCCTACGAGCAGTACTTC. Encoded protein: CASSLEEEDGGRIGTSGIPYEQYF.

The V and J genes are TRBV5-5 and TRBJ1-2, with unresolved D. The germline V and J ends were trimmed by 0 bases and 6 bases, with 15 bases remaining between them. This CDR3 is 15 amino acids long. Germline values: CDR1 SGHKS, CDR2 YYEKEE (reference sequence). The chain's CDR3 is CASSLGTENTNGYTF. The CDR3 coding sequence is TGTGCCAGCAGCTTGGGGACGGAGAATACAAATGGCTACACCTTC.